This T cell receptor beta chain is from a study of blood T cell repertoires in COVID-19 (dated by TCRdb to the early 2020s). Regarding the research as a whole: Samples covering the acute and convalescent phases of COVID-19 were provided by collaborators in the United States, Italy and Spain. The prospective study material was composed of cDNA or gDNA derived from T cells, B-cell-depleted T cells, or PBMCs. Deeply sampled blood TCRbeta repertoires from subjects exposed to, actively infected with, or recovered from COVID-19 were included in the dataset. The repertoires were made available in a free public database intended to serve as a resource for research on the immune response to SARS-CoV-2. The samples were drawn from the first 160 participants of the ongoing ImmuneRACE study and from 1,254 subjects provided by 6 global collaborators. A de-identified subject ID, COVID-19 status, age in years and sex were almost always included in the sample metadata. Where available, HLA class I and class II types were obtained from metadata supplied by the sample provider rather than from assay-based typing. Paper-wide results and their limitations: The quantity of clinical and demographic metadata differed by source and by participant and was supplied without curation.

Remarks on this clone: Its antigen is currently not known. No much larger clonotype is one base removed from it; base qualities were not supplied.

Collaborating institutions collected whole blood in K2EDTA tubes following their own protocols. For TCRbeta analysis, collaborators shipped samples in one of three forms: frozen whole blood, isolated PBMCs, or DNA extracted from either of those sample types. The CDR3 runs 13 amino acids, cysteine and phenylalanine included. The sequence is cut down to CDR3 DNA, 39 bases in frame from base 1. The germline V gene encodes CDR1 SGHNT and CDR2 YENEEA. V was cut back by 3 bases and J by 6 bases, leaving a gap of 12 bases between them. The immunoSEQ Assay, a bias-controlled multiplex PCR, was used to amplify TCRbeta CDR3 regions from genomic DNA. Turning to the authors' computational methods: The number of nucleated cells in each sample was estimated from the amplification of reference gene primers within the assay. To quantify the absolute abundance of each unique TCRbeta CDR3 rearrangement, sequence reads were collapsed and filtered. For each sample, productive Simpson clonality was calculated as the square root of Simpson's diversity index across productive rearrangements. TCRdb carries this immuneACCESS record with in-frame sequences only. Its versions omit some clonotypes, under half of them owing to an unresolved V gene in the studies checked, with the rest unexplained. The DNA was the basis for D and trimming; V, J and clone size are from that table. This sample has around 200,000 clones in its table, and under 90% of those were observed once. Jointly, the top ten make up about 6% of the sample.

The chain uses TRBV11-3 and TRBJ2-7; the D gene is possibly TRBD2, with 6 bases matching. The clonotype comes from a man older than 75 with acute or convalescent COVID-19. The source material was peripheral blood. The CDR3 loop reads CASSFGQGGEQYF. In nucleotides, the sequence is TGTGCCAGCAGCTTCGGTCAGGGAGGCGAGCAGTACTTC.